Listed below are T cell receptor beta chains from one sample, sequenced in a study of T cells in Graves' hyperthyroidism and ophthalmopathy. MiXCR, run by TCRdb on the multiplex PCR reads, gives a single entry per CDR3 protein. The profile shows around 600,000 distinct CDR3 sequences, approximately 15% of them singletons. The specimen was blood. The receptor source for this set is a woman between 18 and 29 years old with Graves' ophthalmopathy. CDR3s include the opening cysteine and the closing phenylalanine or tryptophan. The D gene is left open where the match is weak. Clone size, where shown, is once, few, many, or a class for clones that have expanded.

j_gene | abundance | d_gene | v_gene | CDR3nt | CDR3aa
TRBJ1-1 | few | . | TRBV6-6 | TGTGCCAGCAGTTACTCAGGGACGAACACTGAAGCTTTCTTT | CASSYSGTNTEAFF
TRBJ2-1 | few | . | TRBV6-1 | TGTGCCAGTTCAAGACCGCCGCCCCCCAATGAGCAGTTCTTC | CASSRPPPPNEQFF
TRBJ1-2 | few | TRBD1 | TRBV7-4 | TGTGCCAGCAGCTTAGAGGGGGCCAGGGACTATGGCTACACCTTC | CASSLEGARDYGYTF
TRBJ2-1 | many | TRBD1 | TRBV30 | TGTGCCTGGAGTGCCCCAGGGGGCTACAATGAGCAGTTCTTC | CAWSAPGGYNEQFF
TRBJ1-1 | many | TRBD1 | TRBV6-6 | TGTGCCAGCAGTTACGGACAGGGCCTTCTGAACACTGAAGCTTTCTTT | CASSYGQGLLNTEAFF
TRBJ2-7 | few | TRBD1 | TRBV20-1 | TGCAGTGTTTCCGGGACAGAGATCTCCTACGAGCAGTACTTC | CSVSGTEISYEQYF
TRBJ1-5 | once | . | TRBV19 | TGTGCCAGTAGTATAGCCGAGGGCAGCCTCTATAGCAATCAGCCCCAGCATTTT | CASSIAEGSLYSNQPQHF
TRBJ2-1 | few | TRBD2 | TRBV6-2/TRBV6-3 | TGTGCCAGCAGGATAAAGGGACTAGCGGACAGCTACAATGAGCAGTTCTTC | CASRIKGLADSYNEQFF
TRBJ2-5 | many | TRBD2 | TRBV2 | TGTGCCAGCAGCCCCAATAGCGGGAGGGCCTCAAATTACCAAGAGACCCAGTACTTC | CASSPNSGRASNYQETQYF
TRBJ1-2 | . | . | TRBV6-2/TRBV6-3 | TGTGCCAGCAGTCTCCGGGCTAATAACTATGGCTACACCTTC | CASSLRANNYGYTF
TRBJ1-2 | many | . | TRBV7-9 | TGTGCCAGCAGCAGGAGGGCGGAAGCCTATGGCTACACCTTC | CASSRRAEAYGYTF
TRBJ2-7 | . | TRBD2 | TRBV11-2 | TGTGCCAGCAGCTTAATACTAGCGGGAGTCTACGAGCAGTACTTC | CASSLILAGVYEQYF
TRBJ2-3 | . | . | TRBV20-1 | TGCAGTGCTACCAGACAGCTCACAGATACGCAGTATTTT | CSATRQLTDTQYF
TRBJ2-1 | few | . | TRBV19 | TGTGCCAGTAGGGGTGGGGGACGGGCCAATGAGCAGTTCTTC | CASRGGGRANEQFF
TRBJ2-7 | . | TRBD2 | TRBV20-1 | TGCAGTGCTAGGGGGCCGGGAGGAGTCCCTTACGAGCAGTACTTC | CSARGPGGVPYEQYF
TRBJ2-7 | many | . | TRBV27 | TGTGCCAGCAGTTTATCGTGGGGGACATCCTCCTACGAGCAGTACTTC | CASSLSWGTSSYEQYF
TRBJ1-2 | few | TRBD1 | TRBV3-1 | TGTGCCAGCAGCCAAGCACAAACAGGGGGAGGGTATGGCTACACCTTC | CASSQAQTGGGYGYTF
TRBJ2-5 | many | TRBD2 | TRBV12-3/TRBV12-4 | TGTGCCAGCAGTCTCGGACTAGCGGGAGGGCCGAAGACCCAGTACTTC | CASSLGLAGGPKTQYF
TRBJ1-1 | many | TRBD1 | TRBV10-3 | TGTGCCATCAAAAGCGGTCAGGGGGTAACGAACACTGAAGCTTTCTTT | CAIKSGQGVTNTEAFF
TRBJ2-1 | once | TRBD2 | TRBV7-9 | TGTGCCAGCAGCCCCCGACGGGGGGGGAATGAGCAGTTCTTC | CASSPRRGGNEQFF
TRBJ2-3 | once | . | TRBV9 | TGTGCCAGCAGCGTAGCCAGGGGCACAGATACGCAGTATTTT | CASSVARGTDTQYF
TRBJ2-3 | . | . | TRBV7-9 | TGTGCCAGCAGCCCGGTACGGACAGCGAGCACAGATACGCAGTATTTT | CASSPVRTASTDTQYF
TRBJ2-7 | many | . | TRBV6-1 | TGTGCCAGCACTTCTAGTGAGGGACTCTTGGACGAGCAGTACTTC | CASTSSEGLLDEQYF
TRBJ1-1 | many | . | TRBV24-1 | TGTGCCACCAGTGATTCCGGCAGGACCACTGAAGCTTTCTTT | CATSDSGRTTEAFF
TRBJ2-1 | many | . | TRBV7-3 | TGTGCCAGCAGCCCCTCAGAGGGCTCCTACAATGAGCAGTTCTTC | CASSPSEGSYNEQFF
TRBJ1-5 | many | . | TRBV28 | TGTGCCAGCACCCCATCATACGGACAGCCCCAGCATTTT | CASTPSYGQPQHF